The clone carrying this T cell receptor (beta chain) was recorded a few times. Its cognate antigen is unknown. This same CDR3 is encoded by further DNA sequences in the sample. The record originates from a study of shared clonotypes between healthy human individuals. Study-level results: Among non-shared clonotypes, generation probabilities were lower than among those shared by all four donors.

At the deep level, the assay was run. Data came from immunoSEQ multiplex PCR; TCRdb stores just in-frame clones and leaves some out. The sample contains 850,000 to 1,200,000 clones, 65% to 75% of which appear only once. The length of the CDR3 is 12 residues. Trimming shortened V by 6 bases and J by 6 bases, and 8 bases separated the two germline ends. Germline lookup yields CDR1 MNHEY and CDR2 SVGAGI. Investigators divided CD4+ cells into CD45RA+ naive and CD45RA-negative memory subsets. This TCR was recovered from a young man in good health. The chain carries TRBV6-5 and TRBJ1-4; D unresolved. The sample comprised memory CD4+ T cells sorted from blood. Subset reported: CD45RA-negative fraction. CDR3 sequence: CASRRKDEKLFF. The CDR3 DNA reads TGTGCCAGCAGGCGCAAGGATGAAAAACTGTTTTTT.